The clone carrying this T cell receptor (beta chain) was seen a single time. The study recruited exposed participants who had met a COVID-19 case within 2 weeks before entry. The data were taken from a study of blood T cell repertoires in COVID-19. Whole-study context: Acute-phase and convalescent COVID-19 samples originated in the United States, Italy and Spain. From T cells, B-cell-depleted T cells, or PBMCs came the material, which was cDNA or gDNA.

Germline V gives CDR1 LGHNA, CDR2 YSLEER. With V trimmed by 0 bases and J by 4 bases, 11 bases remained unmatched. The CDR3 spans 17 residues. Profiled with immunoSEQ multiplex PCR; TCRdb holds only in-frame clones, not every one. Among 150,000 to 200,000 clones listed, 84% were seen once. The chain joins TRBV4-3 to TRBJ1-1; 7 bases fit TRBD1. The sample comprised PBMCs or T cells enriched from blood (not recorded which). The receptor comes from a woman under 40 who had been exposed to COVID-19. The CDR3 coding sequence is TGCGCCAGCAGCCAAGATCGTGAGACAGGGCTGGGCACTGAAGCTTTCTTT. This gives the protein CASSQDRETGLGTEAFF.